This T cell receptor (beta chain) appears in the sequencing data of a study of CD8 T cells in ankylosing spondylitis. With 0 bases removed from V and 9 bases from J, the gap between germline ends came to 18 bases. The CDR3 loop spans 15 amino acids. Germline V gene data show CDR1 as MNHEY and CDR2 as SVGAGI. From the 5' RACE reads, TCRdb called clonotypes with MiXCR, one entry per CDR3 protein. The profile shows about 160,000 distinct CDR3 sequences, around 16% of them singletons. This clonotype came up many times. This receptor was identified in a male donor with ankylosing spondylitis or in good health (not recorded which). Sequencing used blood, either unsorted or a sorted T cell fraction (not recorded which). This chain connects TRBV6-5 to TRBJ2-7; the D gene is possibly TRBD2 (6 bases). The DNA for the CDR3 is TGTGCCAGCAGTTACTCCTACGGAGGGGTAGGACGGCAGTACTTC. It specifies CASSYSYGGVGRQYF.